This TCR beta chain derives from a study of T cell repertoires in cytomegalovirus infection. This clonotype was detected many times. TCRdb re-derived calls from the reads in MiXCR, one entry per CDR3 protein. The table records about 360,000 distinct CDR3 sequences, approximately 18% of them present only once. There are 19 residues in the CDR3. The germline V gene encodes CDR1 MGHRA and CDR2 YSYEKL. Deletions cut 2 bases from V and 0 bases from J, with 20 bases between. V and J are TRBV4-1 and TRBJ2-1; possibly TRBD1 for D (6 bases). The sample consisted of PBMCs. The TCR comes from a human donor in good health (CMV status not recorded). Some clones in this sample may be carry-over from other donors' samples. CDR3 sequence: CASSQSALDSTLSYNEQFF. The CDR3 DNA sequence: TGCGCCAGCAGCCAAAGTGCCCTGGACAGTACTCTCTCCTACAATGAGCAGTTCTTC.